A single sample gave rise to the 21 T cell receptor beta chains below, sequenced in a study of response to subunit inactivated influenza vaccine. TCRdb independently ran MiXCR on the RT-PCR reads; one entry per CDR3 protein. The top ten clones hold around 14% of a sample with approximately 490,000 distinct CDR3 sequences, 7.2% of them seen once. Sequencing used PBMCs from blood, obtained roughly 24 months after vaccination. Receptor source: a man aged 50-75 years who received an inactivated influenza vaccine.

This clonotype occurred many times. The chain combines TRBV20-1 with TRBJ2-2; possible D gene TRBD2, 6 bases. This CDR3 has 13 residues. V was cut by 3 bases and J by 2 bases, with 7 bases left in between. Germline V gene sequence: CDR1 DFQATT, CDR2 SNEGSKA (reference sequence). The CDR3 reads CSARGLNTGELFF. Written as DNA, the CDR3 is TGCAGTGCTAGGGGACTTAACACCGGGGAGCTGTTTTTT.

The rearrangement links TRBV7-8 to TRBJ2-3; weak D call: TRBD1 (6 bases). The V gene's germline CDR1 is SGHVS and CDR2 FQNEAQ. The length of the CDR3 is 14 residues. V was shortened by 5 bases and J by 4 bases, with 13 bases between the two germline ends. CDR3 in amino acids: CASSHYQGSDTQYF. The CDR3 DNA follows: TGTGCCAGCAGCCACTATCAGGGGTCAGATACGCAGTATTTT.

Ten or more counts support this clonotype. The V and J genes are TRBV29-1 and TRBJ2-3; 8 bases line up with TRBD2. Trimming cost V 6 bases and J 2 bases; bases outside gene matches: 4. There are 13 residues in the CDR3. From germline, CDR1 is SQVTM and CDR2 ANQGSEA. In nucleotides, the CDR3 is TGCAGCGTATTTAGCGGGGACACAGATACGCAGTATTTT. This gives the protein CSVFSGDTDTQYF.

This clonotype was seen repeatedly, ten times or more. V and J are TRBV12-3 or TRBV12-4 and TRBJ1-2; D not certain. V was trimmed by 5 bases and J by 7 bases, leaving 17 bases between them. This CDR3 has 14 amino acids. This CDR3 reads CASSTSATEGGYTF. DNA for the CDR3: TGTGCCAGCAGTACCTCCGCCACAGAAGGTGGCTACACCTTC.

About this clonotype: One base away lies a much larger clone, so this may be a sequencing read error. The CDR3 protein is CASSADSSGNTIYF. The CDR3 region has the DNA TGTGCCAGCAGTGCGGACAGCTCTGGAAACACCATATATTTT. The chain uses TRBV6-1 and TRBJ1-3, with a weak D call TRBD1 (6 bases). The CDR3 runs 14 residues. CDR1 is MNHNS and CDR2 is SASEGT in the germline V gene. V was clipped by 4 bases and J by 0 bases, with 7 bases between them.

V gene TRBV10-2 combines with J gene TRBJ1-2, with 7 positions matching TRBD1. Trimming removed 7 bases from V and 4 bases from J; junction bases left unmatched: 15. Germline CDR1 reads WSHSY; CDR2 reads SAAADI. This CDR3 spans 16 amino acids. DNA for the CDR3: TGCGCCAGCACCATACAGCCGGGACAGTCGGGCTATGGCTACACCTTC. Encoded protein: CASTIQPGQSGYGYTF.

J is TRBJ1-4 and V is TRBV11-2; a possible D gene is TRBD1 (6 bases). Between the trimmed V and J ends, which lost 0 bases and 0 bases, there was a span of 11 bases. The germline V gene has CDR1 SGHAT and CDR2 FQNNGV. The CDR3 is 17 amino acids. The CDR3 reads CASSLDRGVATNEKLFF. CDR3 sequence (DNA): TGTGCCAGCAGCTTAGACAGGGGAGTCGCAACTAATGAAAAACTGTTTTTT.

Only a few counts were recorded for this clonotype. The chain has TRBV12-3 or TRBV12-4 and TRBJ2-3; D ambiguous. The ends were cut back, 6 bases at V and 9 bases at J, with 10 bases in the middle. The CDR3 spans 11 residues. This chain's CDR3 is CASSDRGTQYF. CDR3 bases: TGTGCCAGCAGCGACCGTGGGACGCAGTATTTT.

This chain connects TRBV20-1 to TRBJ1-2; D not certain. The CDR3 extends over 10 amino acids. Trimming left V 7 bases short and J 4 bases short, with 7 bases between. The germline V gene has CDR1 DFQATT and CDR2 SNEGSKA (reference sequence). The CDR3 region has the DNA TGCAGTGTTAGCACCTATGGCTACACCTTC. Amino acid sequence: CSVSTYGYTF.

This clonotype has a handful of counts. The rearrangement joins TRBV5-1 to TRBJ1-1, with unresolved D. The CDR3 runs to 16 residues. V lost 1 base, J lost 0 bases, and 13 bases lay in between. Per the germline V gene, CDR1 is SGHRS and CDR2 is YFSETQ. The CDR3 reads CASSLSTTFMNTEAFF. CDR3 DNA: TGCGCCAGCAGCTTGTCGACAACCTTCATGAACACTGAAGCTTTCTTT.

J is TRBJ2-7 and V is TRBV7-2; no firm D call. The CDR3 has 13 amino acids. Deletions cut 5 bases from V and 1 base from J, with 9 bases between. Germline CDR1 is SGHTA and CDR2 is FQGNSA. CDR3 loop: CASSADPSYEQYF. Here the CDR3 DNA reads TGTGCCAGCAGCGCGGATCCATCCTACGAGCAGTACTTC.

In this sample, this clonotype turned up a few times. The chain joins TRBV20-1 to TRBJ2-3, with 7 bases aligning to TRBD2. CDR3 size: 16 residues. The trim removed 1 base at V and 6 bases at J, leaving 13 bases unmatched. CDR1 is DFQATT and CDR2 is SNEGSKA in the germline V gene (reference sequence). DNA for the CDR3: TGCAGTGCTAGAGTTCTAGCGGATCTTGAATTGGATACGCAGTATTTT. This translates into CSARVLADLELDTQYF.

This clonotype was detected only a few times. The CDR3 DNA reads TGCAGTGCCCAGGGACCTTACAATGAGCAGTTCTTC. The encoded protein is CSAQGPYNEQFF. This chain joins TRBV20-1 and TRBJ2-1; D may correspond to TRBD1 or TRBD2 (5 bases each). Trimming pared 6 bases from V and 4 bases from J, leaving 10 bases between. The CDR3 runs to 12 residues. The V gene's germline CDR1 is DFQATT and CDR2 SNEGSKA (reference sequence).

This clonotype appeared a few times. The J gene is TRBJ2-3, the V gene TRBV6-5; 13 bases align to TRBD2. The CDR3 covers 16 residues. Trimming cost V 0 bases and J 4 bases; bases outside gene matches: 1. Germline lookup yields CDR1 MNHEY and CDR2 SVGAGI. In nucleotides, the CDR3 is TGTGCCAGCAGTTACTCACTAGCGGGAGGGTCAGATACGCAGTATTTT. Translated, it gives CASSYSLAGGSDTQYF.

This clonotype came up many times. This chain joins TRBV20-1 and TRBJ2-7; 8 bases are shared with TRBD1. CDR1 and CDR2 (germline): DFQATT, SNEGSKA (reference sequence). The CDR3 loop spans 13 amino acids. V lost 3 bases and J lost 0; bases outside the gene matches: 1. The CDR3: CSARTGVSYEQYF. In DNA form, the CDR3 reads TGCAGTGCTAGGACAGGGGTCTCCTACGAGCAGTACTTC.

A few counts support this clonotype. V gene TRBV7-2 combines with J gene TRBJ2-7, with 7 positions matching TRBD2. Germline CDR1 and CDR2: SGHTA and FQGNSA. This CDR3 comprises 14 residues. The ends lost 1 base at V and 7 bases at J; junction bases unmatched: 7. CDR3 DNA sequence: TGTGCCAGCAGCTTAGGGGTGGGAGCGGGGGAGCAGTACTTC. It specifies CASSLGVGAGEQYF.

This clonotype turned up a few times. The chain joins TRBV4-1 to TRBJ2-7; 7 bases fit TRBD1. This CDR3 comprises 16 residues. Per the germline V gene, CDR1 is MGHRA and CDR2 is YSYEKL. V gave up 1 base and J gave up 2 bases; unmatched junction bases: 8. CDR3 amino acids: CASSQVTGTAPYEQYF. The CDR3 DNA sequence: TGCGCCAGCAGCCAAGTTACCGGGACAGCTCCCTACGAGCAGTACTTC.

The CDR3 spells CSAFVGGFTEAFF. The CDR3 DNA follows: TGCAGTGCATTTGTGGGGGGCTTCACTGAAGCTTTCTTT. V usage is TRBV20-1 and J usage is TRBJ1-1; possible D gene TRBD1, 6 bases. Germline CDR1 DFQATT, CDR2 SNEGSKA (reference sequence). The CDR3 length is 13 residues. The V gene lost 6 bases and the J gene lost 4 bases, with 15 bases spanning the gap.

In this sample, this clonotype turned up many times. The chain recombines TRBV6-5 with TRBJ2-5; the D call may be TRBD1 or TRBD2 (5 bases each). The CDR3 spans 13 residues. V dropped 2 bases and J dropped 10 bases, with 14 bases sitting between them. CDR1 and CDR2 from the germline V gene are MNHEY and SVGAGI. CDR3 sequence: CASSYLEGRLQYF. CDR3 DNA sequence: TGTGCCAGCAGTTACCTAGAGGGGCGCCTCCAGTACTTC.

The V and J genes are TRBV12-3 or TRBV12-4 and TRBJ2-1; 9 positions match TRBD1. The trim removed 4 bases at V and 4 bases at J, leaving 5 bases unmatched. The CDR3 covers 15 residues. The CDR3 is CASSSTGGPYNEQFF. CDR3 sequence (DNA): TGTGCCAGCAGTTCTACAGGGGGCCCGTACAATGAGCAGTTCTTC.

This clonotype was seen many times. The gene calls are TRBV20-1 and TRBJ1-1; tentative D call: TRBD1 (5 bases). V lost 3 bases to trimming and J lost 6 bases, with 14 bases between them. CDR3 length equals 13 residues. Germline V gives CDR1 DFQATT, CDR2 SNEGSKA (reference sequence). The CDR3 DNA sequence: TGCAGTGCTAGGGTCGGTGGGGGAGCTGAAGCTTTCTTT. Encoded protein: CSARVGGGAEAFF.